These T cell receptor beta chains were read from a single sample in a study of T cells in Graves' hyperthyroidism and ophthalmopathy. MiXCR, run by TCRdb on the multiplex PCR reads, gives a single entry per CDR3 protein. The table records some 350,000 distinct CDR3 sequences, approximately 13% of them present only once. Sample: blood. These receptors were obtained from a woman aged 40 to 50 with Graves' ophthalmopathy. Both conserved end residues are part of each CDR3. Each record gives: J gene, D gene, clone size, CDR3 length, V gene, CDR3 DNA, CDR3 protein. The D gene is left open where the match is weak. Only part of the rows carry a size: once, few, many, or a class if the clone is expanded.

TRBJ1-5,.,few,14,TRBV20-1,TGCAGTGCTAGAACAGGGAGTAGCAATCAGCCCCAGCATTTT,CSARTGSSNQPQHF
TRBJ2-7,TRBD1,.,20,TRBV7-2,TGTGCCAGCAGCTTAGAGGGGGGACAGGGGGCTTCCCGGGATGTATACGAGCAGTACTTC,CASSLEGGQGASRDVYEQYF
TRBJ1-6,TRBD1,many,14,TRBV28,TGTGCCAGCAGCCCGGGACAGACTAATTCACCCCTCCACTTT,CASSPGQTNSPLHF
TRBJ1-1,.,few,15,TRBV5-1,TGCGCCAGCAGCTTGGCCCTCGGCACGAACACTGAAGCTTTCTTT,CASSLALGTNTEAFF
TRBJ2-7,.,few,12,TRBV20-1,TGCAGTGCTAGGGAGGGAAACTACGAGCAGTACTTC,CSAREGNYEQYF
TRBJ1-5,TRBD1,few,15,TRBV20-1,TGCAGTGCTAGACGACAGGGGCGATTCAATCAGCCCCAGCATTTT,CSARRQGRFNQPQHF
TRBJ1-2,.,many,15,TRBV10-2,TGCGCCAGCAGTGAACCAGGCTTGACGTATTATGGCTACACCTTC,CASSEPGLTYYGYTF
TRBJ1-2,TRBD1,many,15,TRBV7-8,TGTGCCAGCAGCTTAGGGTCGGACAGGGCCTATGGCTACACCTTC,CASSLGSDRAYGYTF
TRBJ2-3,.,few,11,TRBV12-5,TGTGCTAGTGGTTTATCAGATACGCAGTATTTT,CASGLSDTQYF
TRBJ2-7,.,few,15,TRBV2,TGTGCCAGCAGTGAATCTGCCCTCTACTACTACGAGCAGTACTTC,CASSESALYYYEQYF
TRBJ1-2,TRBD1,.,17,TRBV7-2,TGTGCCAGCAGCTTAGGGGGTCGGACAGGGGGAAGGTATGGCTACACCTTC,CASSLGGRTGGRYGYTF
TRBJ2-3,TRBD1,few,13,TRBV29-1,TGCAGCGCGAACAGGGGTAGCACAGATACGCAGTATTTT,CSANRGSTDTQYF
TRBJ2-3,.,many,11,TRBV24-1,TGTGCCACCAGTTCCGGGTATACGCAGTATTTT,CATSSGYTQYF
TRBJ2-7,.,many,15,TRBV19,TGTGCCAGTAGTATAGCGGCCCAGACAAGCGGCGAGCAGTACTTC,CASSIAAQTSGEQYF
TRBJ1-5,TRBD1,.,17,TRBV24-1,TGTGCCACCACCGGGACAGGGAAAGAAAGGGACAATCAGCCCCAGCATTTT,CATTGTGKERDNQPQHF
TRBJ2-7,TRBD1,.,12,TRBV20-1,TGCAGTGGGGCGACAGGGTGGGACGAGCAGTACTTC,CSGATGWDEQYF
TRBJ2-5,.,.,13,TRBV20-1,TGCAGTGCTGACGACGGAATCCAAGAGACCCAGTACTTC,CSADDGIQETQYF
TRBJ2-2,.,many,13,TRBV5-1,TGCGCCAGCAGCTCCTCAAGCACCGGGGAGCTGTTTTTT,CASSSSSTGELFF
TRBJ2-1,TRBD2,few,17,TRBV7-8,TGTGCCAGCAGCCCCGGGACTAGCGGGGTTTCCTACAATGAGCAGTTCTTC,CASSPGTSGVSYNEQFF
TRBJ2-6,.,.,14,TRBV15,TGTGCCACCAGCGTGGGCTCTGGGGCCAACGTCCTGACTTTC,CATSVGSGANVLTF
TRBJ2-2,.,.,14,TRBV4-1,TGCGCCAGCAGCCAAACACAGGGTTCTTGGGAGCTGTTTTTT,CASSQTQGSWELFF
TRBJ1-5,.,many,14,TRBV18,TGTGCCAGCTCAGGATGGTCCTCCGATCAGCCCCAGCATTTT,CASSGWSSDQPQHF
TRBJ1-4,.,.,11,TRBV15,TGTGCCACCAGCAGTCAGGACATTCTGTTTTTT,CATSSQDILFF
TRBJ1-2,.,.,15,TRBV7-9,TGTGCCAGCAGCCGAGGAGGTAAAGCTAACTATGGCTACACCTTC,CASSRGGKANYGYTF
TRBJ1-4,.,many,16,TRBV12-3/TRBV12-4,TGTGCCAGCAGTTTCAGCTCCGGTCAGGGCTTCCGAAAACTGTTTTTT,CASSFSSGQGFRKLFF
TRBJ1-1,.,few,15,TRBV27,TGTGCCAGCAGTTTATCCGGGAGCGTGAACACTGAAGCTTTCTTT,CASSLSGSVNTEAFF
TRBJ1-3,.,few,16,TRBV3-1,TGTGCCAGCAGCCAAGCTGGAGGCGTCTCTGGAAACACCATATATTTT,CASSQAGGVSGNTIYF
TRBJ2-1,TRBD1,many,13,TRBV12-3/TRBV12-4,TGTGCCAGCAGCCGGGACAGTGAGGATGAGCAGTTCTTC,CASSRDSEDEQFF
TRBJ2-2,.,many,14,TRBV6-1,TGTGCCAGCACCATAATGGCGAAGACCGGGGAGCTGTTTTTT,CASTIMAKTGELFF
TRBJ2-7,.,.,15,TRBV28,TGTGCCAGCACCAAAAATCCGAGCTCCTACAATGAGCAGTACTTC,CASTKNPSSYNEQYF
TRBJ1-6,TRBD1,many,17,TRBV12-3/TRBV12-4,TGTGCCAGCAGTCTGAATTGGAGGGACAGGGGGAATTCACCCCTCCACTTT,CASSLNWRDRGNSPLHF
TRBJ1-2,.,.,15,TRBV11-2,TGTGCCAGCAGCAAAGACAGATTTACTAGCTATGGCTACACCTTC,CASSKDRFTSYGYTF